This record looks at one T cell receptor beta chain sequence and its context. The sample holds a few counts of this clonotype. Its antigen is not yet known. Base qualities were left out, and no much larger clone turns up one base away. CDR1 and CDR2 are drawn from the germline V gene: SGHTA, FQGTGA. V trim: 0 bases; J trim: 8 bases; unmatched bases: 6. CDR3 length: 16 amino acids, cysteine to phenylalanine. Here the CDR3 DNA is all that survives: 48 bases in frame from base 1. This entry comes from a study of blood T cells in healthy people across ages (dated by TCRdb to about 2015). Notes on the research overall: In model experiments, template switching captured about one uniquely barcoded TCR beta cDNA molecule for every two T cells. The study measured age-related changes in TCR beta repertoire diversity using deep sequencing normalized with unique cDNA molecular identifiers. Four age groups were formed from the donors: young (average about 17 years), middle-aged (just under 40), aged (more than 55) and long-lived (about 80). Two additional independent replicas of 1 million unique cDNA reads from the same blood draw were analyzed for two donors (one aged 18 to 30 and one aged 80 or older). The paper's findings and limits, for the study overall: Compared with the aged group, more naive CD4+ T cells, fewer expanded clones and increased TCR diversity were shown by the long-lived group, suggesting age selection. The percentage of naive T cells measured by flow cytometry correlated strongly with observed TCR beta diversity. Estimates of total diversity from one million sequenced T cells were regarded as lower bounds and underestimates. Because profiling used bulk unsorted PBMCs, naive and antigen-experienced compartments could not be compared conclusively. The CMV infection status of donors was not known, potentially confounding age-related changes in expanded clonotypes. As age increased, observed TCR beta diversity per million T cells dropped in a roughly linear way, and a significant reduction was already evident by age about 40.

To prepare the library, 5' RACE was applied. The sequencer listed for this sample is Illumina HiSeq 2500. A second PCR of roughly 6 to 11 cycles was performed with a sample-barcoded 5' primer and a J-beta primer mix. A unique molecular identifier was introduced onto each TCR beta cDNA molecule by a template-switch 5' adaptor carrying 12 random nucleotides. Each sample yielded at least 3 million CDR3-containing paired-end reads. First-strand cDNA was synthesized from all RNA with the Mint cDNA synthesis kit, primed by a TRBC-specific oligonucleotide. After uracil-DNA glycosylase treatment, a first 18-cycle PCR used universal primers M1SS and BC2_uni_R on all cDNA. The authors' pipeline ran thus. Each sample was normalized by randomly selecting 1 million high-quality reads, each carrying a distinct molecular identifier. Instead of being binned into consensus sequences, reads with shared molecular identifiers were discarded. MiTCR, set to a Q25 quality threshold and the strictest error-elimination algorithm, was used for CDR3 identification, clonotype clustering and error correction. A nonparametric unseen species model using Euler transformation provided a lower-bound estimate of total TCR beta diversity. Using fastp trimming at Q25 and MiXCR clonotype assembly, TCRdb reanalyzed the public sequencing data and kept in-frame beta chains. Every entry covers one CDR3 protein and lists the most common genes and DNA from its rows. The V and J calls come from TCRdb's annotation, not from the publication. This sample comprises over 700,000 distinct CDR3 sequences, more than 20% of them detected only once. The top ten clones comprise roughly 9% of the sample.

Systemically healthy Caucasian individuals from Russia, some 40 in total and aged roughly 6 to 100 years, were included as donors. About 9.1 milliliters of peripheral blood were collected from each donor into EDTA-treated Vacutainer tubes. Ficoll-Paque density-gradient centrifugation was used to isolate PBMCs, with at least 7 million per sample. Total RNA was extracted from PBMCs with Trizol reagent, with at least 5 micrograms obtained per sample. For every donor, an aliquot of PBMCs went through flow cytometry to measure the percentages of naive CD45RAhigh/CD27high T cells. The same data also contributed to another study, on T cells of mothers and their children. As described in the second report: Donors were nine systemically healthy Caucasian individuals: three mothers and their six children. cDNA synthesis consumed the entire amount of extracted RNA, loaded at around 1.5 ug RNA in each 15 ul reaction. Sample barcodes and 2-4 random nucleotides were added via the M1S primer in the second PCR. Each mother yielded over 9.5 million TCR beta CDR3 reads and each child some 3 million reads. TCR recombination output is similarly shaped by thymic selection in related and unrelated pairs, with a minor effect exerted by inherited differences. Normalized repertoire overlap in related mother-child pairs was always slightly higher than in unrelated mother-child pairs, but the difference was never significant. No persistent microchimeric T cell clones were detected, at a sensitivity of approximately 110 clones per million clonotypes. Deep NGS was used in the study to compare the TCR beta repertoires of mothers and children and to look for features that separate related mother-child pairs from unrelated individuals. The mean age was 40 +/- 4 years for the mothers and approximately 11 +/- 4 years for the children. After adapter ligation was performed with NEBNext reagents, the libraries were sequenced on an Illumina HiSeq 2000 with 100+100 nt paired-end reads. To prevent cross-contamination, the mother and child libraries were prepared a month apart and were sequenced in separate runs. Between about 500,000 and 2,300,000 distinct TCR beta clonotypes were identified per donor. Naive TCR beta clonotypes were estimated from low-frequency clonotypes matched to each donor's FACS-determined naive share, without sorting.

Sequencing was done on a sample of blood. Recombination joined TRBV7-3 with TRBJ2-1, with 11 bases matching TRBD2. The sequence was obtained from a boy younger than 18 in good health. Here the CDR3 is given as CASSLTLGGLADEQFF. The sequenced DNA is TGTGCCAGCAGCTTAACGCTAGGGGGACTAGCGGATGAGCAGTTCTTC.